This T cell receptor beta chain was sequenced in a study of early T cells in non-severe SARS-CoV-2 infection. Study-level information: Sequencing input comprised bulk RNA from unsorted whole blood; chain pairing was not available.

Study results and limitations: A preference for anti-spike CD8 responses marked VDJdb matching, which missed private and CD4 specificities.

As to this clonotype: Its antigen is not identified.

Between the trimmed V and J ends, which lost 1 base and 4 bases, there was a span of 11 bases. CDR1 and CDR2 from the germline V gene are SGHTA and FQGNSA. The CDR3 is 15 residues long. Unique molecular identifiers were affixed to single, distinct cDNA molecules. TCRdb called the 5' RACE reads again in MiXCR, with one record for every CDR3 protein. The sample lists some 48,000 distinct CDR3 sequences; 6.2% were seen once. The clonotype originates from an adult who was a healthcare worker with PCR-confirmed SARS-CoV-2 infection or an uninfected control (not recorded which). Sequencing was performed on whole blood, taken at baseline. The chain combines TRBV7-2 with TRBJ1-5; possible D gene TRBD1, 5 bases. In nucleotides, the CDR3 is TGTGCCAGCAGCTTAGTTGGGACGAGTAATCAGCCCCAGCATTTT. This translates into CASSLVGTSNQPQHF.